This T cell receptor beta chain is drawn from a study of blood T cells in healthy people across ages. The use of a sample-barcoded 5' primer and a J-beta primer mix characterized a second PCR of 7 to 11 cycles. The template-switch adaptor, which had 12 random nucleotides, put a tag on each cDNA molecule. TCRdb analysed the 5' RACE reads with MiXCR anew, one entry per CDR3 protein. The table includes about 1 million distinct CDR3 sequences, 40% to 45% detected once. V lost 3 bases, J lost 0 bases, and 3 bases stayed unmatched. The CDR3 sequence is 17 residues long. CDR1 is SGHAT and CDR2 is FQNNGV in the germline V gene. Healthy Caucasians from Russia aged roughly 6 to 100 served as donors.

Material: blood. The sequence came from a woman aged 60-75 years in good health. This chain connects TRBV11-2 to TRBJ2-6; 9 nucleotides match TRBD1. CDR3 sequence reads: CASSFGTGTSGANVLTF. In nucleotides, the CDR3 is TGTGCCAGCAGCTTCGGGACAGGGACCTCTGGGGCCAACGTCCTGACTTTC.